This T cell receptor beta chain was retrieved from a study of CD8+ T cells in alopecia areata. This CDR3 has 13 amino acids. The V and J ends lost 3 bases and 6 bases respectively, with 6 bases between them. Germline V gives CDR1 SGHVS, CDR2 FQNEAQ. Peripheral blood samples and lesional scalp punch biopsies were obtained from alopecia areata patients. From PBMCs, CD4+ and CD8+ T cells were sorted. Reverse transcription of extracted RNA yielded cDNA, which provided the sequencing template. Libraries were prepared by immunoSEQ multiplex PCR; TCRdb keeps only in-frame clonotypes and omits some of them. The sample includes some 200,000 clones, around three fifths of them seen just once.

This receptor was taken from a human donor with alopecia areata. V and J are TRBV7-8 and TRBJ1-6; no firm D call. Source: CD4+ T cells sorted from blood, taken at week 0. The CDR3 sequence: CASSLAVNSPLHF. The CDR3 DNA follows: TGTGCCAGCAGCTTGGCAGTTAATTCACCCCTCCACTTT.